This TCR beta chain was recovered during a study of blood T cell repertoires in COVID-19. Study as a whole: Sites across the United States, Italy and Spain contributed samples from acute and convalescent COVID-19. T cells, B-cell-depleted T cells, or PBMCs provided the cDNA or gDNA that served as material.

Those enrolled, adults aged roughly 18 to 90 years, came from about two dozen US areas. Donors of Cohort 3 who recovered were those that had two negative PCRs, clearance, or symptom resolution. TCRdb's table, derived via immunoSEQ multiplex PCR, lists solely in-frame clones and lacks some. The repertoire holds 300,000 to 350,000 clones, with 75% to 90% as singletons. Sequenced: PBMCs or T cells enriched from blood (not recorded which). This clonotype was sampled from a man in his thirties or forties who had recovered from COVID-19.

CDR3 region: CASSRDTGEAFF. CDR3 DNA sequence: TGTGCCAGCAGTCGCGATACAGGAGAGGCTTTCTTT. This rearrangement joins TRBV12-3 or TRBV12-4 to TRBJ1-1, with D possibly matching TRBD1 (5 bases). The CDR3 totals 12 residues. Trimming removed 5 bases at V and 11 bases at J, with 15 bases between.